The clone carrying this TCR beta chain has ten or more counts. Building of the TCR beta libraries involved iRepertoire HTBI primers and Arm-PCR of CDR3 regions. TCRdb processed the multiplex PCR reads anew with MiXCR; each CDR3 protein has one entry. The table has about 350,000 distinct CDR3 sequences, around 17% seen once; the top ten hold roughly 29%. This entry is derived from a study of regulatory T cells in long-lasting Graves disease. V gave up 2 bases and J gave up 0 bases, with 4 bases separating them. The length of the CDR3 is 13 residues. CDR1 is LGHDT, CDR2 YNNKEL, per germline (reference sequence). This sample's time point: newly diagnosed GD, antithyroid drugs for less than 3 months. TCR sequences were obtained from RNA taken from PBMCs. These sequences were also reported in another study, on T cells in Graves' hyperthyroidism and ophthalmopathy.

This receptor was taken from a man aged 35-49 years with Graves disease. V is TRBV3-1 and J is TRBJ2-5; D gene uncertain. Sequenced here: peripheral blood mononuclear cells (PBMCs), sampled at new diagnosis, from a patient treated with antithyroid drugs. The DNA for the CDR3 is TGTGCCAGCAGCCAATCGTACCAAGAGACCCAGTACTTC. Translation gives CASSQSYQETQYF.